This entry lists 32 T cell receptor beta chains sequenced from one sample in a study of T cell responses to AZD1222 COVID-19 vaccine. Data came from immunoSEQ multiplex PCR; TCRdb stores just in-frame clones and leaves some out. Of fewer than 100,000 clones listed, more than 80% are singletons. Source: peripheral blood, taken on day 0 of AZD1222 vaccination. The receptors stem from an adult in good health.

DNA of the CDR3: TGTGCCAGCAGGCTTGGGGCAGGGCATAATTCACCCCTCCACTTT. Its translation: CASRLGAGHNSPLHF. The chain joins TRBV6-5 to TRBJ1-6, with D possibly TRBD1 on 5 matching bases. V shed 6 bases and J shed 5 bases, with 14 bases lying between them. CDR1 and CDR2 from the germline V gene are MNHEY and SVGAGI. The CDR3 sequence is 15 residues long.

The chain uses TRBV7-2 and TRBJ1-4, with D tentatively TRBD1 (5 bases). The germline V and J ends were trimmed by 6 bases and 1 base, with 12 bases remaining between them. This CDR3 region has 15 residues. The germline CDR1 and CDR2 sequences are SGHTA and FQGNSA. The DNA of the CDR3 is TGTGCCAGCAGTCCCGGGACGGTAACTAATGAAAAACTGTTTTTT. Translation gives CASSPGTVTNEKLFF. Supplemented by reference TRBV7-2 and TRBJ1-4, the full variable domain reads GAGVSQSPSNKVTEKGKDVELRCDPISGHTALYWYRQSLGQGLEFLIYFQGNSAPDKSGLPSDRFSAERTGGSVSTLTIQRTQQEDSAVYLCASSPGTVTNEKLFFGSGTQLSVL.

The rearrangement uses TRBV28 and TRBJ1-6; the match to TRBD1 covers 9 bases. The germline gives CDR1 MDHEN, CDR2 SYDVKM. J lost 9 bases, V lost 1 base, and 4 bases had no gene match. The CDR3 length is 15 residues. In nucleotides, the CDR3 is TGTGCCAGCAGTTTATTTAGGGGACAGGGTTCACCCCTCCACTTT. Translating gives CASSLFRGQGSPLHF. The full variable domain, with the rest looked up from reference TRBV28 and TRBJ1-6, is DVKVTQSSRYLVKRTGEKVFLECVQDMDHENMFWYRQDPGLGLRLIYFSYDVKMKEKGDIPEGYSVSREKKERFSLILESASTNQTSMYLCASSLFRGQGSPLHFGNGTRLTVT.

V gene TRBV7-2 combines with J gene TRBJ2-2; a weak D match, TRBD2 (6 bases). From germline, CDR1 is SGHTA and CDR2 FQGNSA. The CDR3 runs 14 residues. Trimming stripped 10 bases from V and 4 bases from J, with 16 bases between. CDR3: CAKPGLKGTGELFF. DNA for the CDR3: TGTGCCAAACCGGGACTCAAGGGCACCGGGGAGCTGTTTTTT.

This chain connects TRBV6-5 to TRBJ1-4; D gene unclear. The CDR3 is 14 residues long. With 4 bases removed from V and 7 bases from J, the gap between germline ends came to 13 bases. The germline V gene encodes CDR1 MNHEY and CDR2 SVGAGI. The CDR3 bases are TGTGCCAGCAGTTTTTGGAGAATGAGTGAAAAACTGTTTTTT. This translates into CASSFWRMSEKLFF.

The V and J genes are TRBV27 and TRBJ2-5, with D possibly called TRBD1 or TRBD2 (6 bases each). From germline, CDR1 is MNHEY and CDR2 SMNVEV (reference sequence). The germline V and J ends were trimmed by 6 bases and 1 base, with 12 bases remaining between them. CDR3 size: 14 residues. The chain's CDR3 is CASSYGGPQETQYF. In DNA, the CDR3 is TGTGCCAGCAGCTACGGGGGCCCCCAAGAGACCCAGTACTTC.

The chain combines TRBV7-2 with TRBJ2-3; TRBD2 aligns across 8 bases. Per the germline V gene, CDR1 is SGHTA and CDR2 is FQGNSA. There are 15 residues in the CDR3. Unmatched junction bases numbered 3, after V lost 1 base and J lost 3 bases. CDR3 nucleotides: TGTGCCAGCAGCTTAGGCACTAGCGGAACAGATACGCAGTATTTT. It translates to CASSLGTSGTDTQYF.

V is TRBV10-2 and J is TRBJ1-5, with D uncertain. This CDR3 spans 14 amino acids. V was clipped by 5 bases and J by 4 bases, with 12 bases between them. The germline gives CDR1 WSHSY, CDR2 SAAADI. CDR3 DNA sequence: TGCGCCAGCAGTATTCCCGGGGTTAATCAGCCCCAGCATTTT. Translation gives CASSIPGVNQPQHF.

This chain joins TRBV5-1 and TRBJ2-3; D is undetermined. Germline CDR1 reads SGHRS; CDR2 reads YFSETQ. The CDR3 covers 15 residues. V was cut by 4 bases and J by 0 bases, with 12 bases left in between. Here the CDR3 DNA reads TGCGCCAGCAGCAGAGCCTCGTCTAGCACAGATACGCAGTATTTT. Its translation is CASSRASSSTDTQYF.

J is TRBJ2-6 and V is TRBV5-1; D gene unclear. Germline V gives CDR1 SGHRS, CDR2 YFSETQ. V lost 1 base, J lost 3 bases, and 8 bases lay in between. The CDR3 extends over 15 amino acids. This CDR3 is CASSLSENGANVLTF. The CDR3 bases are TGCGCCAGCAGCTTGTCAGAGAATGGGGCCAACGTCCTGACTTTC.

This chain uses TRBV27 with TRBJ2-3; 7 bases agree with TRBD1. Germline V gene lookup returns CDR1 MNHEY and CDR2 SMNVEV (reference sequence). The CDR3 totals 14 residues. V lost 4 bases, J lost 2 bases, and 3 bases stayed unmatched. CDR3 loop: CASSSGQSTDTQYF. The CDR3 DNA reads TGTGCCAGCAGTTCGGGACAGTCCACAGATACGCAGTATTTT.

The chain has TRBV20-1 and TRBJ2-5; D is undetermined. In germline, CDR1 is DFQATT, CDR2 SNEGSKA (reference sequence). V lost 3 bases, J lost 0 bases, and 11 bases lay in between. The CDR3 is made up of 14 amino acids. CDR3 coding DNA: TGCAGTGCTAGTAGGCGAGTGTACCAAGAGACCCAGTACTTC. Protein product: CSASRRVYQETQYF.

The V and J genes are TRBV6-6 and TRBJ1-1; D gene ambiguous. V lost 6 bases to trimming and J lost 6 bases, with 17 bases between them. There are 14 residues in the CDR3. The germline V gene encodes CDR1 MNHNY and CDR2 SVGAGI (reference sequence). The CDR3 loop reads CASSNGNSSPEAFF. CDR3 DNA sequence: TGTGCCAGCAGCAACGGGAACAGTAGCCCTGAAGCTTTCTTT.

The chain recombines TRBV6-2 or TRBV6-3 with TRBJ1-5; D unresolved. Germline CDR1 is MNHEY and CDR2 is SVGEGT. V was trimmed by 2 bases and J by 0 bases, leaving 5 bases between them. The CDR3 extends over 14 amino acids. CDR3 protein: CASSYLGSNQPQHF. CDR3 coding DNA: TGTGCCAGCAGTTACCTGGGTAGCAATCAGCCCCAGCATTTT.

The gene calls are TRBV5-1 and TRBJ1-1, with a possible D match to TRBD1 (6 bases). CDR1 and CDR2 (germline): SGHRS, YFSETQ. The CDR3 runs to 14 residues. The ends were cut back, 1 base at V and 1 base at J, with 8 bases in the middle. For the CDR3, the DNA is TGCGCCAGCAGCTTGCGGGGACAGAACACTGAAGCTTTCTTT. It encodes CASSLRGQNTEAFF.

The chain employs TRBV10-3 and TRBJ2-7; 7 nucleotides agree with TRBD1. Looked up from germline, CDR1 is ENHRY and CDR2 is SYGVKD. The CDR3 is 15 residues long. V was clipped by 5 bases and J by 0 bases; unmatched bases: 7. The CDR3 is CAISSGTADSYEQYF. DNA of the CDR3: TGTGCCATCAGTTCAGGGACAGCCGACTCCTACGAGCAGTACTTC.

This chain connects TRBV5-1 to TRBJ1-5; D is possibly TRBD1 (5 bases). V lost 7 bases, J lost 7 bases, and 9 bases lay in between. In germline, CDR1 is SGHRS, CDR2 YFSETQ. CDR3 length: 11 residues. The CDR3 loop reads CASPRGQPQHF. The CDR3, as DNA: TGCGCCAGCCCTCGGGGGCAGCCCCAGCATTTT. The full variable domain, rest sourced from reference TRBV5-1 and TRBJ1-5, is KAGVTQTPRYLIKTRGQQVTLSCSPISGHRSVSWYQQTPGQGLQFLFEYFSETQRNKGNFPGRFSGRQFSNSRSEMNVSTLELGDSALYLCASPRGQPQHFGDGTRLSIL.

The chain uses TRBV4-2 and TRBJ1-2, with D uncertain. Between the trimmed V and J ends, which lost 0 bases and 4 bases, there was a span of 12 bases. Germline CDR1 is LGHNA and CDR2 is YNFKEQ. The CDR3 covers 15 residues. Written as DNA, the CDR3 is TGTGCCAGCAGCCAAGATCGCGTAGGACTCTATGGCTACACCTTC. Protein sequence: CASSQDRVGLYGYTF.

This chain links TRBV19 with TRBJ1-4, with 12 bases matching TRBD1. V was clipped by 3 bases and J by 0 bases; unmatched bases: 11. The CDR3 loop spans 20 amino acids. Germline V gives CDR1 LNHDA, CDR2 SQIVND (reference sequence). The CDR3 here is CASSISIPGQGAATNEKLFF. The DNA for the CDR3 is TGTGCCAGTAGTATTAGCATCCCGGGACAGGGGGCCGCAACTAATGAAAAACTGTTTTTT.

This rearrangement joins TRBV3-1 (or the pseudogene TRBV3-2) to TRBJ1-1; D possibly corresponds to TRBD1 (6 bases). CDR1 LGHDT and CDR2 YNNKEL come from the germline V gene (reference sequence). V lost 3 bases to trimming and J lost 4 bases, with 15 bases between them. The CDR3 has 15 residues. CDR3 DNA: TGTGCCAGCAGCCAGGATCACAGGGTCGCCACTGAAGCTTTCTTT. Translation: CASSQDHRVATEAFF.

This chain uses TRBV12-5 with TRBJ2-3, with D perhaps assigned TRBD1 or TRBD2 (6 bases each). The CDR3 totals 21 residues. The germline V gene has CDR1 LGHNT and CDR2 FRNRAP. V lost 5 bases, J lost 13 bases, and 43 bases lay in between. Here the CDR3 DNA reads TGTGCTAGTGGTCTAGGACAGTACGGAAGGGCCTACGGAACGGGGGCCAATAGGGAGTATTTT. Translation: CASGLGQYGRAYGTGANREYF.

This sequence joins TRBV29-1 and TRBJ1-4, with D possibly matching TRBD1 (6 bases). The CDR3 totals 12 residues. Germline assignment: CDR1 SQVTM and CDR2 ANQGSEA. V lost 6 bases and J lost 8, with 13 bases in between. The CDR3 nucleotides are TGCAGCGTCCCGGGACATCACGAAAAACTGTTTTTT. It is translated as CSVPGHHEKLFF.

V usage is TRBV2 and J usage is TRBJ1-1, with D possibly TRBD1 on 6 matching bases. Trimming left V 6 bases short and J 0 bases short, with 11 bases between. Looked up from germline, CDR1 is SNHLY and CDR2 is FYNNEI. The CDR3 totals 14 residues. CDR3 region: CASRETGMNTEAFF. DNA of the CDR3: TGTGCCAGCAGGGAAACAGGGATGAACACTGAAGCTTTCTTT.

This sequence joins TRBV9 and TRBJ1-2, with D unclear. The CDR3 has 15 amino acids. Germline-derived CDR1 and CDR2 are SGDLS and YYNGEE. Between the trimmed V and J ends, which lost 0 bases and 2 bases, there was a span of 11 bases. CDR3 in DNA: TGTGCCAGCAGCGTAGCGGACGGCGGGAACTATGGCTACACCTTC. As protein: CASSVADGGNYGYTF.

The chain couples TRBV6-5 to TRBJ2-1, with 7 bases aligning to TRBD2. Germline CDR1 is MNHEY and CDR2 is SVGAGI. The CDR3 covers 14 residues. V was clipped by 6 bases and J by 12 bases; unmatched bases: 14. CDR3 sequence: CASSGTTTRGVQFF. In DNA form, the CDR3 reads TGTGCCAGCAGCGGAACTACCACACGGGGGGTGCAGTTCTTC.

V is TRBV27 and J is TRBJ2-3; weak D call: TRBD2 (5 bases). The CDR3 runs to 15 residues. Trimming removed 1 base from V and 4 bases from J, with 12 bases in between. The V gene's germline CDR1 is MNHEY and CDR2 SMNVEV (reference sequence). The CDR3 DNA reads as TGTGCCAGCAGTTTATGGTCGACGGACTCAGATACGCAGTATTTT. The encoded protein is CASSLWSTDSDTQYF.

The V call is TRBV7-8, the J call TRBJ2-2; possibly TRBD2 for D (6 bases). V shed 5 bases and J shed 1 base, with 11 bases lying between them. Germline CDR1 is SGHVS and CDR2 is FQNEAQ. The CDR3 has 15 residues. CDR3 DNA: TGTGCCAGCAGCCCGTCCGGGGGGAACACCGGGGAGCTGTTTTTT. Translating it yields CASSPSGGNTGELFF.

The chain combines TRBV2 with TRBJ1-2; D may be TRBD1 (5 bases). V gave up 4 bases and J gave up 4 bases, with 13 bases separating them. This CDR3 has 14 residues. From germline, CDR1 is SNHLY and CDR2 FYNNEI. For the CDR3, the DNA is TGTGCCAGCAGTGTGGGCAGGGACCCCTATGGCTACACCTTC. It codes for CASSVGRDPYGYTF.

The CDR3 coding sequence is TGTGCCAGCAAATGGACTTTCTCTGGAAACACCATATATTTT. It codes for CASKWTFSGNTIYF. The chain couples TRBV27 to TRBJ1-3; D not certain. V was trimmed by 7 bases and J by 0 bases, leaving 10 bases between them. Germline V gene data show CDR1 as MNHEY and CDR2 as SMNVEV (reference sequence). This CDR3 has 14 residues.

The chain uses TRBV3-1 (or the pseudogene TRBV3-2) and TRBJ1-1; weak D call: TRBD1 (6 bases). V lost 4 bases and J lost 11, with 17 bases in between. The CDR3 covers 13 residues. CDR1 and CDR2 (germline): LGHDT, YNNKEL (reference sequence). The CDR3 protein is CASSPLRTDVAFF. CDR3 sequence (DNA): TGTGCCAGCAGCCCCCTTCGGACAGACGTCGCTTTCTTT.

Here the CDR3 DNA reads TGCGCCAGCAGCCAAATGACTAGCGGGCGAGGAGGGGAGCTGTTTTTT. It yields the protein CASSQMTSGRGGELFF. The chain carries TRBV4-3 and TRBJ2-2, with TRBD2 matching over 10 bases. The CDR3 runs to 16 residues. Trimming removed 2 bases from V and 8 bases from J; junction bases left unmatched: 8. CDR1 is LGHNA and CDR2 is YSLEER in the germline V gene.

The J gene is TRBJ2-2, the V gene TRBV4-1; 8 bases fit TRBD2. Germline V gives CDR1 MGHRA, CDR2 YSYEKL. With 2 bases clipped from V and 5 bases from J, the junction kept 10 bases outside the gene matches. The CDR3 spans 17 residues. The CDR3, as DNA: TGCGCCAGCAGCCAACAACGCGGGGGGCCGGGGACCGGGGAGCTGTTTTTT. Translating gives CASSQQRGGPGTGELFF.